This T cell receptor (beta chain) was obtained from a study of shared clonotypes between healthy human individuals. In the study overall: A few men and two women, aged 18 to 49, were donors.

Only Caucasian adults living in Nashville, Tennessee served as donors. Sequenced by immunoSEQ multiplex PCR; TCRdb stores in-frame clones only, minus some. The sample holds some 500,000 clones, roughly 95% seen once. The V and J ends lost 7 bases and 8 bases, in that order; junction bases with no gene match: 16. Germline assignment: CDR1 LNHDA and CDR2 SQIVND (reference sequence). This CDR3 is 15 amino acids long. The chain uses TRBV19 and TRBJ1-2; 7 positions match TRBD1. The receptor's source is a woman aged 25 to 39 in good health. Material: naive CD4+ T cells sorted from blood. Indicated subset: CD45RA+ positively selected. The CDR3 protein is CASIAGGPDRVGYTF. The CDR3 bases are TGTGCCAGTATTGCAGGAGGACCTGACAGGGTCGGCTACACCTTC.